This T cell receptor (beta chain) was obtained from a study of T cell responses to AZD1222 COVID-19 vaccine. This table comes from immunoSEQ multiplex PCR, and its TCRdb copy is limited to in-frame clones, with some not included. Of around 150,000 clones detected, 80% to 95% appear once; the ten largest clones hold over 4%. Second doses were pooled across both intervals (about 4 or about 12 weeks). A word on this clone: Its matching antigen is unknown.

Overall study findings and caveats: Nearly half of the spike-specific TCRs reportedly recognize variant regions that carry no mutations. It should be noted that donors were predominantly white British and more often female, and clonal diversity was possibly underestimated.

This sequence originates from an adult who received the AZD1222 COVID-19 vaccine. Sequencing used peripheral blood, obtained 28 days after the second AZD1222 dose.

The DNA for the CDR3 is TGCGCCAGCAGCTTGGCCCCCGAAGGGGGCTCTGGAAACACCATATATTTT. Residues: CASSLAPEGGSGNTIYF. The chain recombines TRBV5-1 with TRBJ1-3; a possible D gene is TRBD1 (6 bases). Germline V gene data show CDR1 as SGHRS and CDR2 as YFSETQ. V dropped 0 bases and J dropped 0 bases, with 13 bases sitting between them. CDR3 length: 17 amino acids.